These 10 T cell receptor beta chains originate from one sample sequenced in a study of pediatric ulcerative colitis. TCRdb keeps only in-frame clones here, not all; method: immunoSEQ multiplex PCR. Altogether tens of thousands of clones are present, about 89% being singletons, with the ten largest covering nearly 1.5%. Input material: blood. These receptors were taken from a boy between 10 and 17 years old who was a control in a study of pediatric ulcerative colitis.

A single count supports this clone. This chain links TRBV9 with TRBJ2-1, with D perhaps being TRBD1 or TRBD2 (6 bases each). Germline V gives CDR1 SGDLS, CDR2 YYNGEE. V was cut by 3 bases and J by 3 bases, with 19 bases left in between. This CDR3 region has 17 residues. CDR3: CASSGSSGARIYNEQFF. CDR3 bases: TGTGCCAGCAGCGGATCCTCGGGGGCGCGTATCTACAATGAGCAGTTCTTC.

This chain's CDR3 is CASSPLGTKQYF. DNA of the CDR3: TGCGCCAGCAGCCCCTTAGGGACAAAACAGTACTTC. The rearrangement joins TRBV5-1 to TRBJ2-7, with D perhaps TRBD1 (6 bases). Germline CDR1 is SGHRS and CDR2 is YFSETQ. The ends were cut back, 4 bases at V and 10 bases at J, with 15 bases in the middle. The CDR3 has 12 amino acids.

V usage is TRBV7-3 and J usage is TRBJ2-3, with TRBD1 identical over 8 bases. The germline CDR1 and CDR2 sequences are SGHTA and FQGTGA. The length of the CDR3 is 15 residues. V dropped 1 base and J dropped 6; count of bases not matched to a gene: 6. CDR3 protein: CASSLRGQGRDTQYF. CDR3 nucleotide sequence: TGTGCCAGCAGCTTAAGAGGACAGGGCCGGGATACGCAGTATTTT.

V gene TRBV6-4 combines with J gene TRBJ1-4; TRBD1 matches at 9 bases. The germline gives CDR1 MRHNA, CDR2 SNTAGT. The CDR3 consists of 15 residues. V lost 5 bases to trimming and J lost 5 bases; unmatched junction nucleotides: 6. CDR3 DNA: TGTGCCAGCAGTCCGGGACAGGGTCCCAATGAAAAACTGTTTTTT. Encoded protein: CASSPGQGPNEKLFF.

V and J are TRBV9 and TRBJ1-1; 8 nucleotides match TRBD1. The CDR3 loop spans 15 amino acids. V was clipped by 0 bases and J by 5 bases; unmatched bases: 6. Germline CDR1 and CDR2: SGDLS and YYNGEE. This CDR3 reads CASSVGGQVMTEAFF. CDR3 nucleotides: TGTGCCAGCAGCGTAGGGGGACAGGTGATGACTGAAGCTTTCTTT.

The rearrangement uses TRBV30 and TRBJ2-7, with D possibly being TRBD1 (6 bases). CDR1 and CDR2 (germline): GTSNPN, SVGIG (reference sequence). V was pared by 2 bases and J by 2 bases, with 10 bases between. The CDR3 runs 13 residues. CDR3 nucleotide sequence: TGTGCCTGGAGTACAGGGTTCGCCTACGAGCAGTACTTC. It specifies CAWSTGFAYEQYF.

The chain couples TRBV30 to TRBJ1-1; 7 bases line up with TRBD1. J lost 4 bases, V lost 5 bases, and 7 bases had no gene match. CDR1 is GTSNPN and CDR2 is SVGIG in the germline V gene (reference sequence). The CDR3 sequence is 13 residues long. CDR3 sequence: CAWRLDRVTEAFF. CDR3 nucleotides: TGTGCCTGGCGTCTTGACAGGGTCACTGAAGCTTTCTTT.

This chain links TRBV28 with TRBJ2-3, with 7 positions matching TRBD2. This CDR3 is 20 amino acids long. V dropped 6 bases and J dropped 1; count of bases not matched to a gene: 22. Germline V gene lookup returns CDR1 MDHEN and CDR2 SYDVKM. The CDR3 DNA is TGTGCCAGCAGCCTAACCCCTAGCGGCAGCAGGAGTGGGGGCACAGATACGCAGTATTTT. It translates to CASSLTPSGSRSGGTDTQYF.

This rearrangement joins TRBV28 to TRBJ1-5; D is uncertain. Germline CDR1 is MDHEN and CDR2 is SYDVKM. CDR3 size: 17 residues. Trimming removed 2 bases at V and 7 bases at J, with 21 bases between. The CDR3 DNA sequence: TGTGCCAGCAGTTTAAGGTCTACTTGGGCAGAAACGCAGCCCCAGCATTTT. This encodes CASSLRSTWAETQPQHF.

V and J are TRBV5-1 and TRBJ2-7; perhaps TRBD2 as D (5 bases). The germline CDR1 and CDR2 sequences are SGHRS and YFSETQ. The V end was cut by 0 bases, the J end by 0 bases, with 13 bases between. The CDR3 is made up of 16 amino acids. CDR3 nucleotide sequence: TGCGCCAGCAGCTTGGTTTCCGCGGGCCTCTCCTACGAGCAGTACTTC. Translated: CASSLVSAGLSYEQYF. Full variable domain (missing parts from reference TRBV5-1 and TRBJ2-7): KAGVTQTPRYLIKTRGQQVTLSCSPISGHRSVSWYQQTPGQGLQFLFEYFSETQRNKGNFPGRFSGRQFSNSRSEMNVSTLELGDSALYLCASSLVSAGLSYEQYFGPGTRLTVT.